This is a list of T cell receptor beta chains from one sample in a study of blood T cell repertoires in COVID-19. Sequencing used immunoSEQ multiplex PCR; TCRdb keeps in-frame clones, though not all of them. The sample shows some 270,000 clones, under 95% of them seen only once. Material for sequencing was PBMCs or T cells enriched from blood (not recorded which). The receptors stem from a man aged 35 to 55 who had been exposed to COVID-19. CDR3s include the opening cysteine and the closing phenylalanine or tryptophan. A D gene is named only where the DNA matches it firmly. The listing skips clone size in some rows; elsewhere it reads once, few, many or a size class.

abundance | d_gene | j_gene | v_gene | CDR3aa | CDR3nt
- | - | TRBJ1-2 | TRBV18 | CASSDGRVGYTF | TGTGCCAGCTCAGACGGCAGGGTTGGCTACACCTTC
- | - | TRBJ1-1 | TRBV6-5 | CASSPGRSWTEAFF | TGTGCCAGCAGTCCAGGGCGGAGTTGGACTGAAGCTTTCTTT
- | - | TRBJ1-1 | TRBV6-5 | CASSWSRDTEAFF | TGTGCCAGCAGTTGGTCCAGGGACACTGAAGCTTTCTTT
once | TRBD2 | TRBJ2-5 | TRBV29-1 | CSVTSGRETQYF | TGCAGCGTGACTAGCGGGAGGGAGACCCAGTACTTC
- | - | TRBJ1-1 | TRBV30 | CAWSLTRSAEAFF | TGTGCCTGGAGTTTGACCAGGTCGGCTGAAGCTTTCTTT
- | - | TRBJ1-1 | TRBV18 | CASSIVSEAFF | TGTGCCAGCTCAATTGTCTCTGAAGCTTTCTTT
- | TRBD1 | TRBJ1-2 | TRBV28 | CASRTSGQSNYGYTF | TGTGCCAGCAGGACCTCGGGACAGAGTAACTATGGCTACACCTTC
- | - | TRBJ1-4 | TRBV27 | CASRLTGLVREKLFF | TGTGCCAGCAGACTAACGGGTTTGGTTCGTGAAAAACTGTTTTTT
- | - | TRBJ2-4 | TRBV28 | CASSLSQGIDIQYF | TGTGCCAGCAGTTTAAGCCAGGGGATAGACATTCAGTACTTC
few | - | TRBJ1-5 | TRBV12-3/TRBV12-4 | CASSLNREPQHF | TGTGCCAGCAGTTTAAACAGGGAGCCCCAGCATTTT
- | - | TRBJ1-1 | TRBV6-5 | CASRDVGGENTEAFF | TGTGCCAGCAGAGACGTGGGGGGGGAGAACACTGAAGCTTTCTTT
once | - | TRBJ2-1 | TRBV5-1 | CASSLGPKQFF | TGCGCCAGCAGCTTGGGGCCCAAACAGTTCTTC
- | - | TRBJ1-2 | TRBV19 | CASFTASNYGYTF | TGTGCCAGTTTTACAGCTTCTAACTATGGCTACACCTTC
- | TRBD2 | TRBJ2-7 | TRBV7-2 | CASSKRTSGWGDQAYEQYF | TGTGCCAGCAGCAAACGGACTAGCGGTTGGGGGGACCAAGCCTACGAGCAGTACTTC
- | - | TRBJ1-5 | TRBV6-5 | CASRRTGREGQPQHF | TGTGCCAGCAGACGCACGGGGAGGGAGGGTCAGCCCCAGCATTTT
- | TRBD1 | TRBJ2-7 | TRBV3-1/TRBV3-2 | CASSHGQGWNYEQYF | TGTGCCAGCAGCCACGGACAGGGGTGGAACTACGAGCAGTACTTC
- | TRBD1 | TRBJ1-2 | TRBV28 | CASSFRAGGRSGYTF | TGTGCCAGCAGTTTCCGGGCAGGGGGCCGGAGTGGCTACACCTTC
- | - | TRBJ1-2 | TRBV29-1 | CSVNRRGAPTF | TGCAGCGTGAATCGTCGGGGGGCTCCCACCTTC
- | - | TRBJ1-1 | TRBV7-2 | CASSLLVGGTEAFF | TGTGCCAGCAGCTTATTAGTAGGGGGCACTGAAGCTTTCTTT
- | TRBD2 | TRBJ2-3 | TRBV3-1/TRBV3-2 | CASSQDSPLAGGPHTQYF | TGTGCCAGCAGCCAAGATTCTCCACTAGCGGGAGGGCCGCATACGCAGTATTTT
- | TRBD2 | TRBJ2-3 | TRBV4-2 | CASSRTSGTVGGDTQYF | TGTGCCAGCAGCCGGACTAGCGGGACCGTAGGGGGAGATACGCAGTATTTT
- | TRBD1 | TRBJ1-1 | TRBV6-5 | CASSWGQYTEAFF | TGTGCCAGCAGTTGGGGACAGTACACTGAAGCTTTCTTT
- | - | TRBJ1-2 | TRBV21-1 | CASSKTEGQGNYGYTF | TGTGCCAGCAGCAAGACCGAGGGACAGGGGAACTATGGCTACACCTTC
- | TRBD2 | TRBJ2-5 | TRBV5-4 | CASSLAASGQETQYF | TGTGCCAGCAGCTTGGCTGCTAGCGGCCAAGAGACCCAGTACTTC
- | - | TRBJ2-7 | TRBV5-1 | CASRNTQGSYEQYF | TGCGCCAGCAGGAACACACAGGGTTCCTACGAGCAGTACTTC
- | - | TRBJ1-3 | TRBV7-2 | CASGLREGPFSGNTIYF | TGTGCCAGCGGACTAAGGGAGGGCCCGTTTTCTGGAAACACCATATATTTT
once | TRBD1 | TRBJ1-1 | TRBV19 | CASSTRDREETLLNTEAFF | TGTGCCAGTAGTACCCGGGACAGGGAAGAAACTTTGTTGAACACTGAAGCTTTCTTT
- | - | TRBJ1-5 | TRBV12-3/TRBV12-4 | CASSFRDQPQHF | TGTGCCAGCAGTTTTCGGGATCAGCCCCAGCATTTT
- | - | TRBJ2-7 | TRBV5-6 | CASSLREGSYEQYF | TGTGCCAGCAGCTTAAGAGAGGGCTCCTACGAGCAGTACTTC
once | TRBD1 | TRBJ2-7 | TRBV18 | CASSPQTGMSSYEQYF | TGTGCCAGCTCACCACAGACAGGGATGAGCTCCTACGAGCAGTACTTC
- | - | TRBJ2-7 | TRBV28 | CASSGQYEQYF | TGTGCCAGCAGTGGACAGTACGAGCAGTACTTC
- | TRBD1 | TRBJ1-2 | TRBV2 | CASSEAGDSLGYTF | TGTGCCAGCAGTGAAGCTGGGGACAGTCTCGGCTACACCTTC
- | TRBD2 | TRBJ2-3 | TRBV2 | CASSAPPGGSTDTQYF | TGTGCCAGCAGTGCCCCCCCGGGAGGGAGCACAGATACGCAGTATTTT
once | - | TRBJ2-6 | TRBV9 | CASSVEYSGANVLTF | TGTGCCAGCAGCGTAGAATACTCTGGGGCCAACGTCCTGACTTTC
- | - | TRBJ1-1 | TRBV28 | CASRYYKNTEAFF | TGTGCCAGCAGGTATTACAAGAACACTGAAGCTTTCTTT
- | - | TRBJ2-3 | TRBV15 | CATSRTPVRQYF | TGTGCCACCAGTAGGACTCCCGTCCGGCAGTATTTT
- | - | TRBJ2-7 | TRBV28 | CASSPRNLGEQYF | TGTGCCAGTTCCCCAAGGAATCTAGGCGAGCAGTACTTC
- | - | TRBJ2-7 | TRBV13 | CASSIRGSYEQYF | TGTGCCAGCAGCATCCGGGGGTCCTACGAGCAGTACTTC
- | TRBD2 | TRBJ2-5 | TRBV27 | CASSTLAGGSQETQYF | TGTGCCAGCAGTACCCTAGCGGGAGGCTCTCAAGAGACCCAGTACTTC
- | TRBD2 | TRBJ2-7 | TRBV7-6 | CASSLARTGGSYEQYF | TGTGCCAGCAGCTTAGCGCGTACGGGGGGCTCCTACGAGCAGTACTTC
- | - | TRBJ1-5 | TRBV3-1/TRBV3-2 | CASSPAPRMGNQPQHF | TGTGCCAGCAGCCCCGCTCCCAGGATGGGCAATCAGCCCCAGCATTTT
- | - | TRBJ2-4 | TRBV19 | CASSILGREAKNIQYF | TGTGCCAGTAGTATATTGGGGCGCGAGGCCAAAAACATTCAGTACTTC
- | TRBD2 | TRBJ2-2 | TRBV9 | CASTGTSGNTGELFF | TGTGCCAGCACCGGGACTAGCGGCAACACCGGGGAGCTGTTTTTT
few | - | TRBJ2-7 | TRBV5-1 | CASRLPMGSEQYF | TGCGCCAGCAGGCTTCCTATGGGGAGCGAGCAGTACTTC
- | TRBD2 | TRBJ2-1 | TRBV7-9 | CASRMTSGSRDEQFF | TGTGCCAGCAGAATGACTAGCGGGAGTCGCGATGAGCAGTTCTTC
- | TRBD1 | TRBJ1-2 | TRBV2 | CASKLLQGDGYTF | TGTGCCAGCAAACTATTACAGGGGGATGGCTACACCTTC
- | TRBD2 | TRBJ2-7 | TRBV5-5 | CASSLGLAVSYEQYF | TGTGCCAGCAGCTTGGGACTAGCGGTCTCCTACGAGCAGTACTTC
- | TRBD1 | TRBJ2-2 | TRBV7-9 | CASSYRDRGNTGELFF | TGTGCCAGCAGCTACCGGGACAGGGGGAACACCGGGGAGCTGTTTTTT
- | - | TRBJ1-1 | TRBV24-1 | CATRPRDRQNTEAFF | TGTGCCACCAGGCCCCGTGACAGACAGAACACTGAAGCTTTCTTT
- | TRBD2 | TRBJ2-1 | TRBV9 | CASSETGGPYNEQFF | TGTGCCAGCAGCGAGACGGGAGGGCCCTACAATGAGCAGTTCTTC